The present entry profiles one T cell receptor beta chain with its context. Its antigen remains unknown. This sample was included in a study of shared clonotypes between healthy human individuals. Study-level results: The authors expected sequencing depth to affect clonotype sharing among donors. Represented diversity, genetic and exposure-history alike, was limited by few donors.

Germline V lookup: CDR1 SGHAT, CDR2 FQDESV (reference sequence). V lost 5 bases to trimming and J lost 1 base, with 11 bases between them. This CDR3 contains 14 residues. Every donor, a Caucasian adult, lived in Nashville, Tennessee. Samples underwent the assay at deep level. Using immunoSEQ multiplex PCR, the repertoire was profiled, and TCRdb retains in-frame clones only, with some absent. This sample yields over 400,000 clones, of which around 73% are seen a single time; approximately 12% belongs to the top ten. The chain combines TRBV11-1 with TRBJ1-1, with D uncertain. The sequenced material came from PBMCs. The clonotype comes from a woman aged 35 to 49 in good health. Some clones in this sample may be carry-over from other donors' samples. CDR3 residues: CASSVTDKNTEAFF. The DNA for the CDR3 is TGTGCCAGCAGCGTTACAGATAAGAACACTGAAGCTTTCTTT.